Listed below are T cell receptor beta chains from one sample, sequenced in a study of T cells in Graves' hyperthyroidism and ophthalmopathy. TCRdb recomputed calls from the multiplex PCR reads with MiXCR, one row per CDR3 protein. The repertoire holds 550,000 to 800,000 distinct CDR3 sequences, with 16% as singletons. The sequencing sample was made of blood. The receptors derive from a man aged 18 to 35 with Graves' hyperthyroidism. Both conserved end residues are part of each CDR3. Each record gives: V gene, clone size, CDR3 protein. The size entry is marked missing in some rows and otherwise reads once, few, many or a size class.

TRBV24-1 many CATSDLTAGEGEQFF
TRBV28 many CASSFLSGRAAAADTQYF
TRBV12-3/TRBV12-4 many CASSLQPDRRPQHF
TRBV5-1 - CASSRGTSFLEQYF
TRBV30 - CAWSVLFIGGDNEQFF
TRBV9 many CASSRLKAGNTEAFF
TRBV7-2 many CASSFRGGSDEQYF
TRBV2 many CASNFGGSSYEQYF
TRBV18 - CASSPPGVAEKLFF
TRBV12-3/TRBV12-4 few CASSLSLSGYTF
TRBV19 - CASSEMTNPYEQYF
TRBV24-1 - CATSDLGSSGANVLTF
TRBV3-1 - CASSPWLQETQYF
TRBV7-8 many CASSSHRLAGVKSTGELFF
TRBV2 many CATQWGQFTDTQYF
TRBV12-3/TRBV12-4 few CASSFPSGVGEQFF
TRBV2 many CASSKDNPTPELFF
TRBV11-2 many CASNFPEKHTGELFF
TRBV5-1 few CASSLGGQSKETQYF
TRBV6-1 - CASTPTIYSGREQFF
TRBV11-2 - CASSVRERAGGPSYNEQFF
TRBV29-1 - CSVEGEGRYTGELFF
TRBV28 many CASSLVGLADYYEQYF
TRBV5-5 - CASSQSLSPTYEQYF
TRBV19 - CASSILRAGAITEAFF
TRBV4-1 - CASSQASFGETQYF
TRBV30 many CAWSSLYTQYF
TRBV5-6 - CASSSTEGVIHEQYF
TRBV7-8 many CASSRAHRGRNEAFF
TRBV7-9 many CASHRAGEQYF
TRBV30 many CAWSVRPDYGYTF
TRBV7-2 - CASSLSNDNEQFF
TRBV6-9 - CASSLAGGPPGELFF